This T cell receptor (beta chain) was retrieved from a study of blood T cell repertoires in COVID-19. Study in general: Collection of acute and convalescent COVID-19 samples took place in the United States, Italy and Spain. The analysed material was cDNA or gDNA that came from T cells, B-cell-depleted T cells, or PBMCs.

Authors' data handling: Reference gene primer amplification gave estimated nucleated cell counts. This table comes from immunoSEQ multiplex PCR, and its TCRdb copy is limited to in-frame clones, with some not included. The DNA was the basis for D and trimming; V, J and clone size are from that table. The repertoire has under 200,000 clones, around 84% of them found once; the top ten carry roughly 15%. Patients of the Seattle cohort, enrolled during active infection, were followed longitudinally. For this clone: One junction end disagrees with the germline gene, perhaps due to a read error.

CDR3 length: 11 residues. The germline gives CDR1 DFQATT, CDR2 SNEGSKA (reference sequence). Sequencing was done on a sample of peripheral blood. This TCR came from an older woman with COVID-19, enrolled during active disease. The rearrangement links TRBV20-1 to TRBJ2-1; tentative D call: TRBD2 (6 bases). DNA of the CDR3: TGCAGTGCTAGGGGCTCCGGGGGTCAGGTCTTC. Amino acid sequence: CSARGSGGQVF.